These 27 T cell receptor beta chains share one sample of origin, sequenced in a study of OX40 agonist ivuxolimab in advanced cancers. Libraries were prepared by immunoSEQ multiplex PCR; TCRdb keeps only in-frame clonotypes and omits some of them. The sample lists around 16,000 clones; around four fifths were seen once. The sample in question was CD4+ or CD8+ T cells sorted from blood, obtained in a trial of the OX40 agonist ivuxolimab. The receptors here all came from an adult with an advanced solid tumor such as melanoma, head and neck, liver or kidney cancer.

CDR3 DNA sequence: TGTGCCAGCAGTGAAGAAGCGGGGGACGCGAACACCGGGGAGCTGTTTTTT. It is translated as CASSEEAGDANTGELFF. This sequence joins TRBV2 and TRBJ2-2; 8 bases agree with TRBD2. The germline CDR1 and CDR2 sequences are SNHLY and FYNNEI. V trimming: 1 base; J trimming: 0 bases; junction bases outside the gene matches: 4. The CDR3 totals 17 residues.

The chain recombines TRBV14 with TRBJ1-1; D unclear. Trimming removed 4 bases from V and 4 bases from J, with 16 bases in between. The CDR3 contains 15 residues. Germline V lookup: CDR1 SGHDN, CDR2 FVKESK. CDR3 sequence reads: CASSRLEGFRTEAFF. CDR3 in DNA: TGTGCCAGCAGCCGCCTGGAAGGTTTTCGCACTGAAGCTTTCTTT.

This clone came up once. The rearrangement uses TRBV27 and TRBJ2-7; 11 bases are shared with TRBD1. CDR1 and CDR2 from the germline V gene are MNHEY and SMNVEV (reference sequence). The CDR3 runs to 15 residues. J lost 3 bases, V lost 8 bases, and 9 bases had no gene match. DNA of the CDR3: TGTGCCAGCGGAACCGGACAGGGGGCTGGCTACGAGCAGTACTTC. It translates to CASGTGQGAGYEQYF.

V and J are TRBV29-1 and TRBJ1-2, with a weak D call TRBD1 (5 bases). Trimming stripped 0 bases from V and 4 bases from J, with 12 bases between. The germline V gene has CDR1 SQVTM and CDR2 ANQGSEA. The CDR3 has 14 residues. This CDR3 reads CSVEDLRGAYGYTF. The DNA of the CDR3 is TGCAGCGTTGAAGATTTAAGGGGCGCCTATGGCTACACCTTC.

Only a few counts were recorded for this clone. V usage is TRBV7-8 and J usage is TRBJ2-2, with 8 positions matching TRBD1. The V segment lost 6 bases and the J segment 1 base; nucleotides outside the gene matches: 7. CDR1 is SGHVS and CDR2 is FQNEAQ in the germline V gene. This CDR3 is built from 16 residues. CDR3 in DNA: TGTGCCAGCAGTTTACTGGGACAGGTGAACACCGGGGAGCTGTTTTTT. Its translation is CASSLLGQVNTGELFF.

The chain employs TRBV11-3 and TRBJ2-2; D possibly corresponds to TRBD2 (5 bases). CDR3 length: 14 amino acids. Germline V gives CDR1 SGHNT, CDR2 YENEEA. Trimming stripped 5 bases from V and 0 bases from J, with 7 bases between. This CDR3 is CASSGSSNTGELFF. Here the CDR3 DNA reads TGTGCCAGCAGCGGGAGTTCGAACACCGGGGAGCTGTTTTTT. Based on the CDR3 plus reference TRBV11-3 and TRBJ2-2, the full variable domain is EAGVVQSPRYKIIEKKQPVAFWCNPISGHNTLYWYLQNLGQGPELLIRYENEEAVDDSQLPKDRFSAERLKGVDSTLKIQPAELGDSAVYLCASSGSSNTGELFFGEGSRLTVL.

In the case of this clone: Other DNA sequences from this sample encode an identical CDR3 as well. This chain joins TRBV7-9 and TRBJ2-3; D ambiguous. The V and J ends lost 0 bases and 2 bases respectively, with 6 bases between them. This CDR3 has 14 residues. Germline-derived CDR1 and CDR2 are SEHNR and FQNEAQ (reference sequence). CDR3 in amino acids: CASSLASDTDTQYF. The CDR3 bases are TGTGCCAGCAGCTTAGCTTCAGACACAGATACGCAGTATTTT. The full variable domain, rest sourced from reference TRBV7-9 and TRBJ2-3, is DTGVSQNPRHKITKRGQNVTFRCDPISEHNRLYWYRQTLGQGPEFLTYFQNEAQLEKSRLLSDRFSAERPKGSFSTLEIQRTEQGDSAMYLCASSLASDTDTQYFGPGTRLTVL.

The chain has TRBV7-2 and TRBJ2-7; TRBD2 agrees at 11 bases. V dropped 4 bases and J dropped 1; count of bases not matched to a gene: 3. The CDR3 length is 15 residues. The germline CDR1 and CDR2 sequences are SGHTA and FQGNSA. The CDR3 nucleotides are TGTGCCAGCAGCTGGCTAGCGGGGGGTTCCTACGAGCAGTACTTC. It translates to CASSWLAGGSYEQYF. Supplemented by reference TRBV7-2 and TRBJ2-7, the full variable domain reads GAGVSQSPSNKVTEKGKDVELRCDPISGHTALYWYRQSLGQGLEFLIYFQGNSAPDKSGLPSDRFSAERTGGSVSTLTIQRTQQEDSAVYLCASSWLAGGSYEQYFGPGTRLTVT.

This chain joins TRBV29-1 and TRBJ1-2, with D perhaps matching TRBD1 (5 bases). The CDR3 contains 16 residues. The germline V gene encodes CDR1 SQVTM and CDR2 ANQGSEA. V was cut by 7 bases and J by 1 base, with 22 bases left in between. The CDR3 region is CSGDFRDRLFNYGYTF. CDR3 coding DNA: TGCAGCGGGGACTTCCGGGATCGACTCTTTAACTATGGCTACACCTTC.

V usage is TRBV7-9 and J usage is TRBJ1-2, with TRBD1 matching over 7 bases. This CDR3 contains 16 residues. CDR1 and CDR2 from the germline V gene are SEHNR and FQNEAQ (reference sequence). With V trimmed by 5 bases and J by 0 bases, 9 bases remained unmatched. CDR3 sequence reads: CASSPTLGQSNYGYTF. CDR3 nucleotide sequence: TGTGCCAGCAGCCCAACGTTGGGACAGTCTAACTATGGCTACACCTTC.

The V gene is TRBV7-6, the J gene TRBJ2-1; D ambiguous. V dropped 7 bases and J dropped 0 bases, with 10 bases sitting between them. CDR1 is SGHVS and CDR2 is FNYEAQ in the germline V gene. The CDR3 totals 14 residues. CDR3 residues: CASTRTDSYNEQFF. In nucleotides, the CDR3 is TGTGCCAGCACCCGGACCGACTCCTACAATGAGCAGTTCTTC.

This clone has only one observation. The chain links TRBV7-2 to TRBJ1-1; 7 nucleotides align to TRBD1. CDR1 and CDR2 (germline): SGHTA, FQGNSA. This CDR3 contains 15 residues. V gave up 3 bases and J gave up 4 bases; unmatched junction bases: 8. For the CDR3, the DNA is TGTGCCAGCAGCTTGTTCAGGGGGTCCCCCACTGAAGCTTTCTTT. Amino acids: CASSLFRGSPTEAFF.

About this clone: At one boundary the junction diverges from the germline segment, which might be a read error. The chain joins TRBV7-7 to TRBJ2-3; D might be TRBD2 (6 bases). The germline gives CDR1 SSHAT, CDR2 FNYEAQ (reference sequence). CDR3 length equals 14 residues. In DNA, the CDR3 is TGTGCTAGCAGCTCCGGGACTGGCACAGATACGCAGTATTTT. Its protein is CASSSGTGTDTQYF.

This clone appeared a single time. The chain is built from TRBV7-9 and TRBJ1-5, with 7 bases that match TRBD1. This CDR3 region has 13 residues. V lost 7 bases to trimming and J lost 6 bases; unmatched junction nucleotides: 6. The germline V gene encodes CDR1 SEHNR and CDR2 FQNEAQ (reference sequence). The DNA for the CDR3 is TGTGCCAGCACTCAGGGGGGAGTTCAGCCCCAGCATTTT. Its translation: CASTQGGVQPQHF.

This clone was seen a single time. The chain is built from TRBV4-3 and TRBJ1-1; D is ambiguous. V was clipped by 3 bases and J by 1 base, with 9 bases between them. CDR3 length equals 14 residues. CDR1 and CDR2 from the germline V gene are LGHNA and YSLEER. In nucleotides, the CDR3 is TGCGCCAGCAGCCACCTGGACTGGAACACTGAAGCTTTCTTT. This translates into CASSHLDWNTEAFF.

The sample holds a few counts of this clone. V is TRBV30 and J is TRBJ1-2; D is ambiguous. Trimming removed 5 bases from V and 2 bases from J, with 12 bases in between. This CDR3 is 13 amino acids long. The germline V gene has CDR1 GTSNPN and CDR2 SVGIG (reference sequence). CDR3 residues: CAWEKRENYGYTF. The CDR3 DNA reads as TGTGCCTGGGAGAAAAGGGAAAACTATGGCTACACCTTC.

The chain employs TRBV6-6 and TRBJ1-5, with 7 bases that match TRBD1. This CDR3 has 14 amino acids. The ends lost 4 bases at V and 7 bases at J; junction bases unmatched: 7. From germline, CDR1 is MNHNY and CDR2 SVGAGI (reference sequence). DNA of the CDR3: TGTGCCAGCAGTTCGACAGGGCAGGTGCAGCCCCAGCATTTT. As protein: CASSSTGQVQPQHF.

The genes are TRBV4-3 and TRBJ2-5; 9 bases match TRBD2. Germline CDR1 is LGHNA and CDR2 is YSLEER. The CDR3 loop spans 16 amino acids. V lost 2 bases and J lost 2; bases outside the gene matches: 6. The CDR3 DNA sequence: TGCGCCAGCAGCCAATGGGAGCGGGGGGTTCAAGAGACCCAGTACTTC. Amino acid sequence: CASSQWERGVQETQYF.

CDR3 amino acids: CASSYGASSGETQYF. For the CDR3, the DNA is TGTGCCAGCAGTTACGGTGCATCCTCGGGAGAGACCCAGTACTTC. The gene calls are TRBV6-5 and TRBJ2-5; D gene unclear. The CDR3 length is 15 residues. With 2 bases removed from V and 4 bases from J, the gap between germline ends came to 14 bases. Germline values: CDR1 MNHEY, CDR2 SVGAGI.

The chain carries TRBV30 and TRBJ1-1; D might be TRBD1 (6 bases). Germline CDR1 is GTSNPN and CDR2 is SVGIG (reference sequence). Trimming removed 0 bases at V and 1 base at J, with 9 bases between. The CDR3 sequence is 14 residues long. CDR3 amino acids: CAWSVWTANTEAFF. The CDR3 coding sequence is TGTGCCTGGAGTGTCTGGACAGCGAACACTGAAGCTTTCTTT.

This clone was recorded a few times. This chain joins TRBV4-1 and TRBJ1-2; the D gene is possibly TRBD1 (5 bases). This CDR3 is built from 15 residues. Germline-derived CDR1 and CDR2 are MGHRA and YSYEKL. V lost 0 bases to trimming and J lost 4 bases, with 12 bases between them. In nucleotides, the CDR3 is TGCGCCAGCAGCCAAGATTGGGGGTTAGGCTATGGCTACACCTTC. Its translation: CASSQDWGLGYGYTF.

The chain joins TRBV4-2 to TRBJ1-2; 9 bases map to TRBD1. J lost 4 bases, V lost 0 bases, and 9 bases had no gene match. Germline CDR1 LGHNA, CDR2 YNFKEQ. This CDR3 contains 17 residues. CDR3 DNA sequence: TGTGCCAGCAGCCAAGATGGAACAGGGGGCAGTAGCTATGGCTACACCTTC. Its protein is CASSQDGTGGSSYGYTF.

This clone was detected a few times. The chain joins TRBV6-5 to TRBJ2-7; TRBD1 agrees at 8 bases. Trimming cost V 2 bases and J 3 bases; bases outside gene matches: 6. CDR1 MNHEY and CDR2 SVGAGI come from the germline V gene. CDR3 length: 15 residues. In nucleotides, the CDR3 is TGTGCCAGCAGTTACGGAGCAGGGGGCGTCTACGAGCAGTACTTC. This translates into CASSYGAGGVYEQYF.

This rearrangement joins TRBV7-9 to TRBJ2-5; 7 bases line up with TRBD1. CDR1 is SEHNR and CDR2 is FQNEAQ in the germline V gene (reference sequence). J was trimmed by 3 bases and V by 5 bases; bases with no gene match: 9. CDR3 size: 15 residues. The CDR3 nucleotides read TGTGCCAGCAGCCAGGGGGTGGCAGTCGAAGAGACCCAGTACTTC. This translates into CASSQGVAVEETQYF. Complete variable domain (other parts from reference TRBV7-9 and TRBJ2-5): DTGVSQNPRHKITKRGQNVTFRCDPISEHNRLYWYRQTLGQGPEFLTYFQNEAQLEKSRLLSDRFSAERPKGSFSTLEIQRTEQGDSAMYLCASSQGVAVEETQYFGPGTRLLVL.

This clone was seen a handful of times. The rearrangement links TRBV5-8 to TRBJ2-7; D might be TRBD1 (6 bases). Trimming stripped 3 bases from V and 7 bases from J, with 8 bases between. Germline assignment: CDR1 SGHTS and CDR2 YDEGEE. This CDR3 is built from 11 residues. The CDR3 spells CASSSGQEQYF. For the CDR3, the DNA is TGTGCCAGCAGCTCCGGACAGGAGCAGTACTTC.

This clone is labeled medium-sized. This chain joins TRBV6-5 and TRBJ1-4; 7 nucleotides line up with TRBD1. Germline CDR1 reads MNHEY; CDR2 reads SVGAGI. The junction had 8 bases not matched to a gene; V was cut back by 5 bases and J by 8 bases. CDR3 size: 14 residues. For the CDR3, the DNA is TGTGCCAGCAGTGACACAGGGGTCGGAGAAAAACTGTTTTTT. This translates into CASSDTGVGEKLFF.

The chain employs TRBV9 and TRBJ2-1; the D gene is possibly TRBD1 (6 bases). Looked up from germline, CDR1 is SGDLS and CDR2 is YYNGEE. V gave up 3 bases and J gave up 4 bases, with 17 bases separating them. This CDR3 region has 16 residues. This CDR3 is CASSDPPTGLYNEQFF. In DNA form, the CDR3 reads TGTGCCAGCAGCGACCCGCCGACAGGATTATACAATGAGCAGTTCTTC. Variable domain in full (rest from reference TRBV9 and TRBJ2-1): DSGVTQTPKHLITATGQRVTLRCSPRSGDLSVYWYQQSLDQGLQFLIQYYNGEERAKGNILERFSAQQFPDLHSELNLSSLELGDSALYFCASSDPPTGLYNEQFFGPGTRLTVL.